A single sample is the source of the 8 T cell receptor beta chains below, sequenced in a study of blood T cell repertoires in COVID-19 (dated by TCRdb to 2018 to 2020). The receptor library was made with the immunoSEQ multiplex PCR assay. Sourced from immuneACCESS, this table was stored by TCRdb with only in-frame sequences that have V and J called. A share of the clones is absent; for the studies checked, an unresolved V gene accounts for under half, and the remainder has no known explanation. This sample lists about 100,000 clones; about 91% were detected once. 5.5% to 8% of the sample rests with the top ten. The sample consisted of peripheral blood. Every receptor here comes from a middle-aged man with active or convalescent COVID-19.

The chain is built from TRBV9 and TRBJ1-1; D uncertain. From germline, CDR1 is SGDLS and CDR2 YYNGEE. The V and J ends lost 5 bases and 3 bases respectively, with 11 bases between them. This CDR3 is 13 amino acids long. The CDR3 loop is CASSRREDTEAFF. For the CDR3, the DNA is TGTGCCAGCAGTCGACGGGAAGACACTGAAGCTTTCTTT.

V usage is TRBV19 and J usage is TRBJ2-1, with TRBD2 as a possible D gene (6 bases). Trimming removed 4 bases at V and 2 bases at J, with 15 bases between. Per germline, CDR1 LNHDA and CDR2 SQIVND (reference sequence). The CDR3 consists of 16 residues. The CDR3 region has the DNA TGTGCCAGTAGTAGAGCAGGTAGCGGAGCCTACAATGAGCAGTTCTTC. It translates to CASSRAGSGAYNEQFF.

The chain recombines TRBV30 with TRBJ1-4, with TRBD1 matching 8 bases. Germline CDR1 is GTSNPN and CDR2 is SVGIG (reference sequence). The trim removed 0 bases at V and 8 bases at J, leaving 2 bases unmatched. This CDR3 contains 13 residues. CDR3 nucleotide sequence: TGTGCCTGGAGTGTCCAGGGGGCGGAAAAACTGTTTTTT. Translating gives CAWSVQGAEKLFF. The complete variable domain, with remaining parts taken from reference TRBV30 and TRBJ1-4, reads SQTIHQWPATLVQPVGSPLSLECTVEGTSNPNLYWYRQAAGRGLQLLFYSVGIGQISSEVPQNLSASRPQDRQFILSSKKLLLSDSGFYLCAWSVQGAEKLFFGSGTQLSVL.

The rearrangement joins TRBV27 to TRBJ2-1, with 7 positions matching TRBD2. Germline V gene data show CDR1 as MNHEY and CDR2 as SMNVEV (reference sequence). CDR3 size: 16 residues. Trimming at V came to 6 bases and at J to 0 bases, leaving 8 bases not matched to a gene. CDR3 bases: TGTGCCAGCAGAACCAGCGGGATGAGCTCCTACAATGAGCAGTTCTTC. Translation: CASRTSGMSSYNEQFF.

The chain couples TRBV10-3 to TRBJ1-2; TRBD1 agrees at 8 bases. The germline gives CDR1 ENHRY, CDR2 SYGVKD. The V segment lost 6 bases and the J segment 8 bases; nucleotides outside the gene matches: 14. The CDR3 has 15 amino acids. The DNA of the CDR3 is TGTGCCATCAGCGATCGGACAGGGCGAAGTGGGGGCTACACCTTC. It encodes CAISDRTGRSGGYTF.

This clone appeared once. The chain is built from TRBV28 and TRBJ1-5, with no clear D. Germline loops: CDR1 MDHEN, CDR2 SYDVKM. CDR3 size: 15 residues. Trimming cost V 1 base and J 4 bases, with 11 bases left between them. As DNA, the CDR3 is TGTGCCAGCAGTTTATTATCCAGGAAGAATCAGCCCCAGCATTTT. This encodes CASSLLSRKNQPQHF.

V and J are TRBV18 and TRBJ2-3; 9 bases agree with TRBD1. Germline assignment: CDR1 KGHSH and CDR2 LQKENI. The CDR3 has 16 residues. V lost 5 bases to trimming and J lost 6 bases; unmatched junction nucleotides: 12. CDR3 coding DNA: TGTGCCAGCTCAACTACCGGGACAGGGTCTCGTGATACGCAGTATTTT. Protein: CASSTTGTGSRDTQYF.

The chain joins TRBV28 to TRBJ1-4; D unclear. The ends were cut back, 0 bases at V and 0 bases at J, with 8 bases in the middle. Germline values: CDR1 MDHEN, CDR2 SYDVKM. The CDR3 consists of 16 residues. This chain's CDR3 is CASSLWVQATNEKLFF. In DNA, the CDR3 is TGTGCCAGCAGTTTATGGGTCCAGGCAACTAATGAAAAACTGTTTTTT.